This note documents a single T cell receptor beta chain sequence. Its antigen is not identified. The data were taken from a study of long-term antiretroviral therapy in people with HIV. The length of the CDR3 is 13 residues. CDR1 and CDR2 from the germline V gene are MGHRA and YSYEKL. V gave up 1 base and J gave up 10 bases, with 11 bases separating them. Every participant gave one or more pre-ART and two or more post-ART PBMC samples. Findings of the study overall: Subsequent to ART, diversity was augmented yet persisted below that of transplant donor controls. Clones showing expansion before ART dominated the repertoire at all time points.

The libraries were made with immunoSEQ v3.0 at survey level. The assay was immunoSEQ multiplex PCR, and TCRdb's table has in-frame clones only and misses some. The table has 30,000 to 40,000 clones, approximately 83% seen once; the top ten hold 7.9%. The source material was unsorted PBMCs, sampled 0.4 years before starting antiretroviral therapy. This clonotype originated in a man aged 18 to 30 with HIV. The J gene is TRBJ1-5, the V gene TRBV4-1; D is ambiguous. CDR3 amino acids: CASSQVYTGPQHF. In DNA, the CDR3 is TGCGCCAGCAGCCAAGTATACACGGGTCCCCAGCATTTT.